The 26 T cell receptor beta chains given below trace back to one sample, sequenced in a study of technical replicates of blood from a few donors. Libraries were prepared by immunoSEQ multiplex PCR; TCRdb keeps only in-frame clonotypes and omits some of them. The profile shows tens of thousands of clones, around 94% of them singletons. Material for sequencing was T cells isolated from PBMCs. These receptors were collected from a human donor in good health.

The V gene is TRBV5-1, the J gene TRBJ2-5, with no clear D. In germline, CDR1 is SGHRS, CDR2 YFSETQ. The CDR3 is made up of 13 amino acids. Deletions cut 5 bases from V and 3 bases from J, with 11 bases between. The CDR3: CASRVQQKETQYF. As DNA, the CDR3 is TGCGCCAGCAGGGTGCAACAGAAAGAGACCCAGTACTTC.

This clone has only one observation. The CDR3 here is CASNFTGCHEQYF. The CDR3 bases are TGTGCCAGCAATTTTACAGGGTGCCACGAGCAGTACTTC. The chain employs TRBV27 and TRBJ2-7; D perhaps matches TRBD1 (6 bases). The CDR3 is made up of 13 amino acids. The ends were cut back, 7 bases at V and 5 bases at J, with 15 bases in the middle. CDR1 and CDR2 (germline): MNHEY, SMNVEV (reference sequence).

CDR3 bases: TGTGCCAGCAGTTTATTTTTGGCGGGGACAGGGGTAGGATATGGCTACACCTTC. Protein sequence: CASSLFLAGTGVGYGYTF. This chain links TRBV27 with TRBJ1-2, with 10 bases lining up with TRBD1. V shed 1 base and J 5 bases; nucleotides not matched to a gene: 13. The CDR3 has 18 amino acids. The germline CDR1 and CDR2 sequences are MNHEY and SMNVEV (reference sequence).

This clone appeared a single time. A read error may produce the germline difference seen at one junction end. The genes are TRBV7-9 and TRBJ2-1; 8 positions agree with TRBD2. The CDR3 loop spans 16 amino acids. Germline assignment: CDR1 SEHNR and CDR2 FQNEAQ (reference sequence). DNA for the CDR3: TGTGCCAGCAGCTTAAGGCTAGCGGGCTCCTACAATGAGCGGTTCTTC. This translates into CASSLRLAGSYNERFF.

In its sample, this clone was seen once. The DNA of the CDR3 is TGTGCCAGCGGAAACGACAATGGCTACACCTTC. Protein: CASGNDNGYTF. This chain links TRBV7-9 with TRBJ1-2, with unresolved D. Germline-derived CDR1 and CDR2 are SEHNR and FQNEAQ (reference sequence). Between the trimmed V and J ends, which lost 8 bases and 6 bases, there was a span of 10 bases. CDR3 length equals 11 residues.

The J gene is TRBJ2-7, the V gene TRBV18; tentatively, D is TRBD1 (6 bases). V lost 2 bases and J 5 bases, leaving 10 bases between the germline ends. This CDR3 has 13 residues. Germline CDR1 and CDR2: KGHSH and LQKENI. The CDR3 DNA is TGTGCCAGCTCACCAAGGAACAGGGACGAGCAGTACTTC. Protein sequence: CASSPRNRDEQYF.

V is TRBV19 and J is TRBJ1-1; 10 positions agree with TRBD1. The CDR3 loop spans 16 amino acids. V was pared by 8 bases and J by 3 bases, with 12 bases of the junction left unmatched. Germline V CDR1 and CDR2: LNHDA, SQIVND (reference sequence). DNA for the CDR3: TGTGCCAGTGCAAGTAGACAGGGGGCGCCGTACACTGAAGCTTTCTTT. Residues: CASASRQGAPYTEAFF.

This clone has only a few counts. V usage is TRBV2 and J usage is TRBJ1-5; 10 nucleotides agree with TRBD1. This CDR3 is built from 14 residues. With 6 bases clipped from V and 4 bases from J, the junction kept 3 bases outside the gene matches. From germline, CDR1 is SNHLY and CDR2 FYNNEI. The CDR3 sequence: CASRRTGGNQPQHF. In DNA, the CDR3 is TGTGCCAGCAGGAGGACAGGGGGAAATCAGCCCCAGCATTTT.

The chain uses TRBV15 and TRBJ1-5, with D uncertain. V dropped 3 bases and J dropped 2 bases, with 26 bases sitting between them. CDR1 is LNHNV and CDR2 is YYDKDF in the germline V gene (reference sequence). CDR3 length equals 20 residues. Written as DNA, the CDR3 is TGTGCCACCAGCAGCGAAACACCCCTTTGGCTGCGGGAGGGCAATCAGCCCCAGCATTTT. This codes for CATSSETPLWLREGNQPQHF.

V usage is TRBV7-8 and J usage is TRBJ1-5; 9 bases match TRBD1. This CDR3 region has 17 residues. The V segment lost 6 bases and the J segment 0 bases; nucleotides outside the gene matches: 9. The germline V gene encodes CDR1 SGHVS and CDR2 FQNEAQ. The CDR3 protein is CASRAAGTGISNQPQHF. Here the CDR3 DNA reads TGTGCCAGCAGAGCCGCCGGGACAGGGATTAGCAATCAGCCCCAGCATTTT.

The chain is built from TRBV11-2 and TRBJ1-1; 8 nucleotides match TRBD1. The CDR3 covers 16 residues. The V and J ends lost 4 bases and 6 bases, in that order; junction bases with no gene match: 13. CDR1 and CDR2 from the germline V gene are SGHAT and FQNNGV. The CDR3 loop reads CASSSSFRQGWAEAFF. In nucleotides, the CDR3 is TGTGCCAGCAGCTCCTCGTTTCGACAGGGGTGGGCTGAAGCTTTCTTT. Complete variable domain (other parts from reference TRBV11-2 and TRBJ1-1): EAGVAQSPRYKIIEKRQSVAFWCNPISGHATLYWYQQILGQGPKLLIQFQNNGVVDDSQLPKDRFSAERLKGVDSTLKIQPAKLEDSAVYLCASSSSFRQGWAEAFFGQGTRLTVV.

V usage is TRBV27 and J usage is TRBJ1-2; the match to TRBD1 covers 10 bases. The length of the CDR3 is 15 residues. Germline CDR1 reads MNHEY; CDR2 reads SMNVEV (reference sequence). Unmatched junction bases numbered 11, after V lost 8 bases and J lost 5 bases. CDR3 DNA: TGTGCCAGCGCCAACCGGGACAGGGGTTGGTATGGCTACACCTTC. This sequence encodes CASANRDRGWYGYTF.

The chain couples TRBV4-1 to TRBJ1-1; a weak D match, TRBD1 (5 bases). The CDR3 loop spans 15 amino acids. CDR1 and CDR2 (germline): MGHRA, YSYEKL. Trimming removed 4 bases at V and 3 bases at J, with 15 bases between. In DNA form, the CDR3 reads TGCGCCAGCAGCCCTCACCCACAGGCATACACTGAAGCTTTCTTT. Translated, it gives CASSPHPQAYTEAFF.

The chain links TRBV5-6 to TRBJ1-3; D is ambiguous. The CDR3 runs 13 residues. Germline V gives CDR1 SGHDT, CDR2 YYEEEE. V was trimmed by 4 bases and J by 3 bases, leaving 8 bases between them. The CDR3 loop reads CASSPQFGNTIYF. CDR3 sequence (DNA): TGTGCCAGCAGCCCCCAGTTTGGAAACACCATATATTTT.

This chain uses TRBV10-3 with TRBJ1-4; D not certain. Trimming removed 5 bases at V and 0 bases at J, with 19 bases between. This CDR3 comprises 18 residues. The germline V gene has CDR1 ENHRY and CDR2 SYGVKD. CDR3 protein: CAISLGFSGYATNEKLFF. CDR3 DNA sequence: TGTGCCATCAGTTTAGGATTTTCGGGTTACGCAACTAATGAAAAACTGTTTTTT.

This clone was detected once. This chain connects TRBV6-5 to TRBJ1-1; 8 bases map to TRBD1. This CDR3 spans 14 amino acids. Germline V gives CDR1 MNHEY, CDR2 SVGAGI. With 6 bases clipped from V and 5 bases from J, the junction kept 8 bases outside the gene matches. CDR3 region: CASSHRQGRTEAFF. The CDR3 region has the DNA TGTGCCAGCAGCCACAGACAGGGGAGGACTGAAGCTTTCTTT.

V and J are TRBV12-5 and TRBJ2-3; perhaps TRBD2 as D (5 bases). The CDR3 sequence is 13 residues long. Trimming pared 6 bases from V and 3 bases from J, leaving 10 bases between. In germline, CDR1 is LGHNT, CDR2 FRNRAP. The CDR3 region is CASGHRLTDTQYF. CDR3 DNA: TGTGCTAGTGGCCACCGACTAACAGATACGCAGTATTTT. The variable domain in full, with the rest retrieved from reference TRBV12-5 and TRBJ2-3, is DARVTQTPRHKVTEMGQEVTMRCQPILGHNTVFWYRQTMMQGLELLAYFRNRAPLDDSGMPKDRFSAEMPDATLATLKIQPSEPRDSAVYFCASGHRLTDTQYFGPGTRLTVL.

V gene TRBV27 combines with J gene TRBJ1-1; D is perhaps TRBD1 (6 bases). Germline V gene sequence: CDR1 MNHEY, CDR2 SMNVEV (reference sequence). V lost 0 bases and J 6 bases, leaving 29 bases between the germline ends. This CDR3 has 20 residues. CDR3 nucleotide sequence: TGTGCCAGCAGTTTATCGGCGCTCGGGACATATAGCGCTGAAGTCGCTGAAGCTTTCTTT. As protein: CASSLSALGTYSAEVAEAFF.

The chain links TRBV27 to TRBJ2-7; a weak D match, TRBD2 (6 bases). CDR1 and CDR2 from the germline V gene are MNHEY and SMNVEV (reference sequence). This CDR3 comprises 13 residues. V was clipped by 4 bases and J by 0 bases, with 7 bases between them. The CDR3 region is CASSSGVSYEQYF. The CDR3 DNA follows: TGTGCCAGCAGTTCGGGGGTCTCCTACGAGCAGTACTTC.

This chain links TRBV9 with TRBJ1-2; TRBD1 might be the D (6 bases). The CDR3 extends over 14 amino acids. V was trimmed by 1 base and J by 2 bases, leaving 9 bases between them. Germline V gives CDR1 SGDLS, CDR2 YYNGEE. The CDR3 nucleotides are TGTGCCAGCAGCGTATCCGGGACAAACTATGGCTACACCTTC. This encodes CASSVSGTNYGYTF. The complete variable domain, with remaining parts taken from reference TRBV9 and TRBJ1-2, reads DSGVTQTPKHLITATGQRVTLRCSPRSGDLSVYWYQQSLDQGLQFLIQYYNGEERAKGNILERFSAQQFPDLHSELNLSSLELGDSALYFCASSVSGTNYGYTFGSGTRLTVV.

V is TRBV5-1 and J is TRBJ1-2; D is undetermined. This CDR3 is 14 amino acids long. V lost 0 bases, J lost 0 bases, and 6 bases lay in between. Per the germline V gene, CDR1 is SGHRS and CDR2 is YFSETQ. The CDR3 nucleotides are TGCGCCAGCAGCTTGGTCACATCTAACTATGGCTACACCTTC. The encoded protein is CASSLVTSNYGYTF.

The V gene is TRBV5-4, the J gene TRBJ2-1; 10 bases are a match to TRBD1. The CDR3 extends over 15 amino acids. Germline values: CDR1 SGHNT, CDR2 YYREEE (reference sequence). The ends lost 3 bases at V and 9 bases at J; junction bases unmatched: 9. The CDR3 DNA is TGTGCCAGCAGCTCAGGGGGGACAGGGGCGGGTGAGCAGTTCTTC. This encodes CASSSGGTGAGEQFF.

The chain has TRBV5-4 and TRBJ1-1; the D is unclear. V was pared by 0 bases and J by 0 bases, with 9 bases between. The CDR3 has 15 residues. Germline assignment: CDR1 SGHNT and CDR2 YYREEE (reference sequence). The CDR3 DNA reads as TGTGCCAGCAGCTTGGACGGGGAGCTGAACACTGAAGCTTTCTTT. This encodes CASSLDGELNTEAFF. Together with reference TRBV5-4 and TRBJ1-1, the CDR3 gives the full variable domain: ETGVTQSPTHLIKTRGQQVTLRCSSQSGHNTVSWYQQALGQGPQFIFQYYREEENGRGNFPPRFSGLQFPNYSSELNVNALELDDSALYLCASSLDGELNTEAFFGQGTRLTVV.

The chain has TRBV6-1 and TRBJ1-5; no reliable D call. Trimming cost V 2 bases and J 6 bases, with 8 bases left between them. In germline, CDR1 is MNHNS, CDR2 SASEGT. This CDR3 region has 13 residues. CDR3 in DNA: TGTGCCAGCAGTGAATTTGCGGGTCAGCCCCAGCATTTT. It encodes CASSEFAGQPQHF.

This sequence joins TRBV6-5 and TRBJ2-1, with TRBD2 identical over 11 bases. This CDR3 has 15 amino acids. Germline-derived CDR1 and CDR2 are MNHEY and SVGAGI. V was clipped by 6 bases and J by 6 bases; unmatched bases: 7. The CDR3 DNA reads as TGTGCCAGCAGCCACCTAGCGGGGGGTAGCAATGAGCAGTTCTTC. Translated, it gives CASSHLAGGSNEQFF.

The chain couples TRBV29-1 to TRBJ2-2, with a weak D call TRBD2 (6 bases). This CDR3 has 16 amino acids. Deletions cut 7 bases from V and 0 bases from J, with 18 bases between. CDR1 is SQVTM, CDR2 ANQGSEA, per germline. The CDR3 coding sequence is TGCAGCGCTGGGGCGGGGACCTATGCGAACACCGGGGAGCTGTTTTTT. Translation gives CSAGAGTYANTGELFF.